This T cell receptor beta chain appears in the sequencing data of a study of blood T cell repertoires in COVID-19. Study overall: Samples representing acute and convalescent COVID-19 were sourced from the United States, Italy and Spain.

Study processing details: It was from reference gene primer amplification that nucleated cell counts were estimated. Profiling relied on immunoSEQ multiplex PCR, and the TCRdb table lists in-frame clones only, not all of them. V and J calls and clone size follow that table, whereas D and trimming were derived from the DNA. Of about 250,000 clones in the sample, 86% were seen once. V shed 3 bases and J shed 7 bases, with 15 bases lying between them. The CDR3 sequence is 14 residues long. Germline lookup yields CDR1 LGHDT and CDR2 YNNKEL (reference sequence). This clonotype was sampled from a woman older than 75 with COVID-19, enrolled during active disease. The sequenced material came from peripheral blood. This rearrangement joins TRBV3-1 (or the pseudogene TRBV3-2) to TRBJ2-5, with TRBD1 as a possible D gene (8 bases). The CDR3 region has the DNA TGTGCCAGCAGCCAGGTGGACAGGGAGGGGACCCAGTACTTC. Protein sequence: CASSQVDREGTQYF.